These 22 T cell receptor beta chains were sequenced from one sample in a study of response to subunit inactivated influenza vaccine. TCRdb reanalysed the RT-PCR reads using MiXCR and keeps one entry per CDR3 protein. Among around 200,000 distinct CDR3 sequences listed, about 15% were seen once. The sequencing used CD8+ T cells sorted from PBMCs, collected 5 days after vaccination. These receptors were collected from a man in his forties or fifties who received an inactivated influenza vaccine.

The rearrangement uses TRBV9 and TRBJ1-1, with 10 bases that match TRBD1. Trimming took 0 bases from V and 5 from J; bases not matched to a gene: 7. Germline V gene sequence: CDR1 SGDLS, CDR2 YYNGEE. CDR3 size: 16 residues. CDR3 residues: CASSVVGTGAGTEAFF. CDR3 DNA sequence: TGTGCCAGCAGCGTAGTAGGGACAGGGGCCGGAACTGAAGCTTTCTTT.

This clonotype was observed at least ten times. The chain carries TRBV4-2 and TRBJ2-3; 14 bases match TRBD2. Per germline, CDR1 LGHNA and CDR2 YNFKEQ. The junction had 11 bases not matched to a gene; V was cut back by 2 bases and J by 1 base. This CDR3 contains 20 residues. This chain's CDR3 is CASSQLGLAGEGEGTDTQYF. The DNA of the CDR3 is TGTGCCAGCAGCCAACTGGGACTAGCGGGAGAAGGGGAGGGCACAGATACGCAGTATTTT.

This clonotype has a handful of counts. The V and J genes are TRBV6-2 or TRBV6-3 and TRBJ1-5, with D hard to call. With 2 bases removed from V and 5 bases from J, the gap between germline ends came to 13 bases. Germline CDR1 MNHEY, CDR2 SVGEGT. The CDR3 extends over 15 amino acids. DNA of the CDR3: TGTGCCAGCAGTTACATTTGGGAGGCGGATCAGCCCCAGCATTTT. Translating gives CASSYIWEADQPQHF.

This clonotype was counted between two and nine times. In nucleotides, the CDR3 is TGTGCCAGCTCACCGACCTACCCAGGAAATGAGCAGTTCTTC. It is translated as CASSPTYPGNEQFF. The J gene is TRBJ2-1, the V gene TRBV18; D ambiguous. The CDR3 loop spans 14 amino acids. The germline gives CDR1 KGHSH, CDR2 LQKENI. V gave up 3 bases and J gave up 7 bases, with 13 bases separating them.

CDR3 coding DNA: TGTGCCAGCACCTTTGGCGGGAGTCCTTACAATGAGCAGTTCTTC. Protein product: CASTFGGSPYNEQFF. This chain connects TRBV9 to TRBJ2-1; TRBD2 matches 7 bases. CDR1 and CDR2 (germline): SGDLS, YYNGEE. Trimming at V came to 6 bases and at J to 4 bases, leaving 10 bases not matched to a gene. The CDR3 spans 15 residues.

This clonotype occurred many times. V is TRBV9 and J is TRBJ2-1; D may be TRBD1 (7 bases). The germline V and J ends were trimmed by 0 bases and 5 bases, with 12 bases remaining between them. The CDR3 spans 15 residues. Germline V gene lookup returns CDR1 SGDLS and CDR2 YYNGEE. CDR3 in DNA: TGTGCCAGCAGCGTAGGGTCAGGGGGGAACAATGAGCAGTTCTTC. Its translation is CASSVGSGGNNEQFF.

This clonotype was found many times. The rearrangement links TRBV30 to TRBJ1-2; D is ambiguous. The germline CDR1 and CDR2 sequences are GTSNPN and SVGIG (reference sequence). The ends were cut back, 4 bases at V and 4 bases at J, with 4 bases in the middle. The length of the CDR3 is 10 residues. CDR3 bases: TGTGCCTGGATAGGCTATGGCTACACCTTC. Translating it yields CAWIGYGYTF.

The gene calls are TRBV7-9 and TRBJ2-5; D may be TRBD2 (5 bases). This CDR3 has 15 amino acids. V was trimmed by 6 bases and J by 3 bases, leaving 17 bases between them. Germline loops: CDR1 SEHNR, CDR2 FQNEAQ (reference sequence). The CDR3 is CASRGPFAGEETQYF. The CDR3 DNA follows: TGTGCCAGCAGGGGTCCTTTTGCGGGTGAAGAGACCCAGTACTTC. The entire variable domain, with the rest obtained from reference TRBV7-9 and TRBJ2-5, is as follows: DTGVSQNPRHKITKRGQNVTFRCDPISEHNRLYWYRQTLGQGPEFLTYFQNEAQLEKSRLLSDRFSAERPKGSFSTLEIQRTEQGDSAMYLCASRGPFAGEETQYFGPGTRLLVL.

In regard to this clonotype: A much larger clone differs by one base, so this may be a read error. The chain is built from TRBV11-2 and TRBJ1-1; 7 bases are a match to TRBD1. Per the germline V gene, CDR1 is SGHAT and CDR2 is FQNNGV. This CDR3 has 14 amino acids. V lost 8 bases, J lost 1 base, and 7 bases stayed unmatched. The CDR3 reads CASCQYRGNTEAFF. The CDR3 bases are TGTGCCAGCTGCCAATACAGGGGGAACACTGAAGCTTTCTTT.

This clonotype was seen many times. The chain combines TRBV3-1 with TRBJ2-7, with 13 bases identical to TRBD2. Germline CDR1 is LGHDT and CDR2 is YNNKEL (reference sequence). The CDR3 is 16 residues long. The trim removed 4 bases at V and 2 bases at J, leaving 5 bases unmatched. The CDR3 sequence is CASSPGLAGVPYEQYF. In DNA form, the CDR3 reads TGTGCCAGCAGCCCCGGACTAGCGGGAGTTCCCTACGAGCAGTACTTC.

A few counts support this clonotype. The genes are TRBV12-3 or TRBV12-4 and TRBJ2-1; TRBD1 might be the D (6 bases). V dropped 4 bases and J dropped 7 bases, with 11 bases sitting between them. CDR3 length: 13 amino acids. CDR3 protein: CASSSPTGNEQFF. The CDR3 DNA follows: TGTGCCAGCAGTTCCCCAACAGGGAATGAGCAGTTCTTC.

The chain is built from TRBV9 and TRBJ2-1; 11 bases align to TRBD2. This CDR3 region has 15 residues. Germline CDR1 SGDLS, CDR2 YYNGEE. Trimming at V came to 0 bases and at J to 7 bases, leaving 3 bases not matched to a gene. CDR3 amino acids: CASSVAGTSGNEQFF. Here the CDR3 DNA reads TGTGCCAGCAGCGTAGCCGGGACTAGCGGAAATGAGCAGTTCTTC.

This clonotype was found a few times. The genes are TRBV12-3 or TRBV12-4 and TRBJ2-1; the match to TRBD2 covers 12 bases. CDR3 length: 14 residues. V shed 6 bases, J shed 7 bases, and the junction held 4 bases outside the gene matches. As DNA, the CDR3 is TGTGCCAGCAGCCCAGGACTAGCGGGGAATGAGCAGTTCTTC. The encoded protein is CASSPGLAGNEQFF.

The chain carries TRBV12-3 or TRBV12-4 and TRBJ2-1; D is unresolved. Trimming cost V 6 bases and J 6 bases, with 12 bases left between them. The CDR3 sequence is 13 residues long. CDR3 sequence reads: CASRPLSSNEQFF. The CDR3 bases are TGTGCCAGCAGGCCCTTGTCCAGCAATGAGCAGTTCTTC.

V is TRBV6-1 and J is TRBJ2-5; TRBD1 is a possible D gene (5 bases). The V end was cut by 0 bases, the J end by 5 bases, with 13 bases between. The CDR3 has 15 amino acids. Looked up from germline, CDR1 is MNHNS and CDR2 is SASEGT. The CDR3 nucleotides read TGTGCCAGCAGTGAAGCTGGGGCTTTGGGTGAGACCCAGTACTTC. This sequence encodes CASSEAGALGETQYF.

The rearrangement links TRBV5-6 to TRBJ2-7, with D unresolved. The length of the CDR3 is 15 residues. CDR1 is SGHDT, CDR2 YYEEEE, per germline. V was cut by 4 bases and J by 0 bases, with 14 bases left in between. The CDR3 region has the DNA TGTGCCAGCAGCCCCGGGCTCCTCGGCTCCTACGAGCAGTACTTC. Residues: CASSPGLLGSYEQYF.

V is TRBV4-2 and J is TRBJ2-7; D is undetermined. Germline V gene sequence: CDR1 LGHNA, CDR2 YNFKEQ. This CDR3 comprises 13 residues. V was pared by 4 bases and J by 4 bases, with 11 bases between. The CDR3 DNA reads as TGTGCCAGCAGCCCAGGTCTCAGATACGAGCAGTACTTC. Translation: CASSPGLRYEQYF.

This clonotype was detected a few times. This sequence joins TRBV5-6 and TRBJ2-7; D gene unclear. V gave up 0 bases and J gave up 6 bases, with 13 bases separating them. Germline V gene lookup returns CDR1 SGHDT and CDR2 YYEEEE. This CDR3 comprises 14 residues. This CDR3 reads CASSLVGLNSEQYF. The CDR3 DNA is TGTGCCAGCAGCTTGGTTGGGCTGAACAGCGAGCAGTACTTC.

Ten or more counts support this clonotype. J is TRBJ2-1 and V is TRBV20-1; D may be TRBD2 (6 bases). V lost 6 bases and J 0 bases, leaving 12 bases between the germline ends. Germline CDR1 and CDR2: DFQATT and SNEGSKA (reference sequence). This CDR3 spans 14 amino acids. Here the CDR3 DNA reads TGCAGTGCGCCGGGACTCAGCTCCTACAATGAGCAGTTCTTC. Encoded protein: CSAPGLSSYNEQFF.

The V call is TRBV6-5, the J call TRBJ1-3; D gene uncertain. Germline V CDR1 and CDR2: MNHEY, SVGAGI. The CDR3 loop spans 12 amino acids. Trimming removed 8 bases from V and 0 bases from J, with 5 bases in between. DNA for the CDR3: TGTGCCAGCTCCCCCTCTGGAAACACCATATATTTT. Translation: CASSPSGNTIYF.

This chain connects TRBV7-6 to TRBJ1-3, with D unclear. V shed 5 bases and J shed 4 bases, with 21 bases lying between them. Germline V gene data show CDR1 as SGHVS and CDR2 as FNYEAQ. This CDR3 has 17 residues. The CDR3 coding sequence is TGTGCCAGCAGCCCGAACCTTCCTGCAAGCTCGGGAAACACCATATATTTT. Its translation: CASSPNLPASSGNTIYF.

The genes are TRBV6-1 and TRBJ2-5, with 9 bases that match TRBD2. With V trimmed by 8 bases and J by 5 bases, 6 bases remained unmatched. CDR1 is MNHNS and CDR2 is SASEGT in the germline V gene. CDR3 length: 13 residues. The CDR3 nucleotides read TGTGCCAGCTCCTCTAGCGGGGTGGAGACCCAGTACTTC. This gives the protein CASSSSGVETQYF.